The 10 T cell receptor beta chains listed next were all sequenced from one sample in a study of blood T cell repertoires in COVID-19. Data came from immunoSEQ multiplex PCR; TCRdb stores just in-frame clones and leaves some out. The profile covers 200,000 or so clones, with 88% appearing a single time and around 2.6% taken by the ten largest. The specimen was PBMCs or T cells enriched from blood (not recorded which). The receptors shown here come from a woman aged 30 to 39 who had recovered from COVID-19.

This chain's CDR3 is CASSPGTVQETQYF. The CDR3 bases are TGTGCCAGCTCACCAGGGACAGTCCAAGAGACCCAGTACTTC. This chain uses TRBV18 with TRBJ2-5, with 7 bases matching TRBD1. Germline trimming cut 2 bases from V and 1 base from J; bases unmatched to any gene: 1. The V gene's germline CDR1 is KGHSH and CDR2 LQKENI. The CDR3 spans 14 residues.

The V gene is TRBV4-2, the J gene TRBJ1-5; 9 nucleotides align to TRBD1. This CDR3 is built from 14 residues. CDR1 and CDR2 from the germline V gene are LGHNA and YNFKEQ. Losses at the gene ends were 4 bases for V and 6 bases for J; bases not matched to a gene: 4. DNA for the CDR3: TGTGCCAGCAGCCGTGACAGGGGGGTTCAGCCCCAGCATTTT. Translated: CASSRDRGVQPQHF.

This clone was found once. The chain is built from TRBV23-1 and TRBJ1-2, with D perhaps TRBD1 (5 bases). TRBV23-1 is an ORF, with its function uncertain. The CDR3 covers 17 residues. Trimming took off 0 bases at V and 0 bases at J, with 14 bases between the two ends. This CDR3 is CASSQSAGRGSNYGYTF. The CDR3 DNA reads TGCGCCAGCAGTCAATCGGCAGGGAGGGGCTCTAACTATGGCTACACCTTC.

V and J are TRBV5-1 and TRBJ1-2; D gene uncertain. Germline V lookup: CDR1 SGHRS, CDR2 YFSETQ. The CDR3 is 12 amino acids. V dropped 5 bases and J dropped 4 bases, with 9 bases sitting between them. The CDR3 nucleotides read TGCGCCAGCAGATACGGCGGCTATGGCTACACCTTC. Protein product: CASRYGGYGYTF. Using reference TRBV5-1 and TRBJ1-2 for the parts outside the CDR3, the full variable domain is KAGVTQTPRYLIKTRGQQVTLSCSPISGHRSVSWYQQTPGQGLQFLFEYFSETQRNKGNFPGRFSGRQFSNSRSEMNVSTLELGDSALYLCASRYGGYGYTFGSGTRLTVV.

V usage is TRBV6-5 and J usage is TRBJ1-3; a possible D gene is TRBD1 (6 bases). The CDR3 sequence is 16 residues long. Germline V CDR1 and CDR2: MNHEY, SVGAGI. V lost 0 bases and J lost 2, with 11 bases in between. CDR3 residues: CASSYSGPGAGNTIYF. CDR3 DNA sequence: TGTGCCAGCAGTTACTCCGGTCCAGGGGCTGGAAACACCATATATTTT.

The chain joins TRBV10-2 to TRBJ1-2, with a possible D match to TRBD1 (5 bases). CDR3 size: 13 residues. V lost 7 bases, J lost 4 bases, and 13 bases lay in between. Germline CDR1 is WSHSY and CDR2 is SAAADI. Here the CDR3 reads CASTTGSIYGYTF. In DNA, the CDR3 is TGCGCCAGCACTACAGGCTCTATCTATGGCTACACCTTC.

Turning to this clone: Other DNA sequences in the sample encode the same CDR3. The DNA for the CDR3 is TGTGCCAGCAGTTTTAATAGCAATCAGCCCCAGCATTTT. Its translation is CASSFNSNQPQHF. The genes are TRBV12-3 or TRBV12-4 and TRBJ1-5; D gene uncertain. The CDR3 consists of 13 residues. Trimming stripped 3 bases from V and 0 bases from J, with 3 bases between.

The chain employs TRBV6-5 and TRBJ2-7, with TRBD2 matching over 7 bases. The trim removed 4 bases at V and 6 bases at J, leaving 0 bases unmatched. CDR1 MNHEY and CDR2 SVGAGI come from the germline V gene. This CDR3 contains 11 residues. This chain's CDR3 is CASSSGGEQYF. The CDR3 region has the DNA TGTGCCAGCAGTTCGGGGGGCGAGCAGTACTTC.

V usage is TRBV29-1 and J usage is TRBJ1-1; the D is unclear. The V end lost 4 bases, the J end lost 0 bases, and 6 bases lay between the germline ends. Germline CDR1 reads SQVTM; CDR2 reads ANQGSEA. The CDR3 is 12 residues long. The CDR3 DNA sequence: TGCAGCGTTGTTCCTTTGAACACTGAAGCTTTCTTT. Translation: CSVVPLNTEAFF.

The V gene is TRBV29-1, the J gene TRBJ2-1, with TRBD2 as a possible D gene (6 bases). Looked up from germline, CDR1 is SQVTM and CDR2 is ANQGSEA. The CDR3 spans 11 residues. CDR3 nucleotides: TGCATCTGCGGGGCGAACAATGAGCAGTTCTTC. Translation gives CICGANNEQFF.